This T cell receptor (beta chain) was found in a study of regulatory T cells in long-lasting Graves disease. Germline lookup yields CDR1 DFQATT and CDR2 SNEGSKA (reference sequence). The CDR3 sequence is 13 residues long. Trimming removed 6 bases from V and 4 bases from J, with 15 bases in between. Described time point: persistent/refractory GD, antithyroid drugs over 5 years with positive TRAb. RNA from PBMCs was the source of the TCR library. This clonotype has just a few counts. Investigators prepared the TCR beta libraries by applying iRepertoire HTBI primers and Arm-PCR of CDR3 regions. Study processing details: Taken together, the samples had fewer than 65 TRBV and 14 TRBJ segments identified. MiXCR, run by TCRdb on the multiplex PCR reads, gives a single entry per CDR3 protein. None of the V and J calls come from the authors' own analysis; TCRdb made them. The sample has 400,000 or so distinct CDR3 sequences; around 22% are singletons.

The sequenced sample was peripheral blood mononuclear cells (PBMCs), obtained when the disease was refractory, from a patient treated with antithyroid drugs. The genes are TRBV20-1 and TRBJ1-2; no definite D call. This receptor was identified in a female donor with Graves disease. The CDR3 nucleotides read TGCAGTGCGCCCGCGGCCAGGTCCTATGGCTACACCTTC. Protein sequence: CSAPAARSYGYTF.